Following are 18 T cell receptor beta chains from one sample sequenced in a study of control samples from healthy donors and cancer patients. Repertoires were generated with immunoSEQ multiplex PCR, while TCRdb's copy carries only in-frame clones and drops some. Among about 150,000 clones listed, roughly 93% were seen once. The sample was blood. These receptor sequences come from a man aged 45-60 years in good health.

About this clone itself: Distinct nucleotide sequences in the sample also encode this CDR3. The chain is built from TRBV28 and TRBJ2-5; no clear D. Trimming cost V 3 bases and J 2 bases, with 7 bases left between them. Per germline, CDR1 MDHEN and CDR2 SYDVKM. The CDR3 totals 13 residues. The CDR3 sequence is CASSLGGQETQYF. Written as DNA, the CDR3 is TGTGCCAGCAGTTTGGGCGGTCAAGAGACCCAGTACTTC.

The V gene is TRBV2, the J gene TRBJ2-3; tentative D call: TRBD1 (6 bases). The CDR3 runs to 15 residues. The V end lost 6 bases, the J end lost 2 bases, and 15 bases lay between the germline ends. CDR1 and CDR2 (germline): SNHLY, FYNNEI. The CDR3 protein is CASRVDRQNTDTQYF. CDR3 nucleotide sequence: TGTGCCAGCAGGGTAGACAGGCAAAACACAGATACGCAGTATTTT.

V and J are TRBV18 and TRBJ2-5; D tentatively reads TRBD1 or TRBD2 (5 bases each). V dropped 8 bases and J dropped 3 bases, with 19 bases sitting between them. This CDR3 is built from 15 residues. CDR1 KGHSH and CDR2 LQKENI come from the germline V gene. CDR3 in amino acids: CASNPGRLGEETQYF. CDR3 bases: TGTGCCAGCAACCCAGGAAGGCTGGGGGAAGAGACCCAGTACTTC.

CDR3 amino acids: CASSYTSSGRALEQFF. CDR3 nucleotide sequence: TGTGCCAGCAGTTACACCTCTAGCGGGAGGGCCCTTGAGCAGTTCTTC. The J gene is TRBJ2-1, the V gene TRBV6-5, with 12 bases lining up with TRBD2. There are 16 residues in the CDR3. The V gene's germline CDR1 is MNHEY and CDR2 SVGAGI. With V trimmed by 2 bases and J by 9 bases, 8 bases remained unmatched.

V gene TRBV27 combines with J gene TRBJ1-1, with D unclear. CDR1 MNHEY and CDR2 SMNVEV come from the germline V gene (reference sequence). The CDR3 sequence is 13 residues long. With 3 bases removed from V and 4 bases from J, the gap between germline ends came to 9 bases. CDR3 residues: CASSFLMGTEAFF. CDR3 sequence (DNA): TGTGCCAGCAGTTTTCTTATGGGCACTGAAGCTTTCTTT.

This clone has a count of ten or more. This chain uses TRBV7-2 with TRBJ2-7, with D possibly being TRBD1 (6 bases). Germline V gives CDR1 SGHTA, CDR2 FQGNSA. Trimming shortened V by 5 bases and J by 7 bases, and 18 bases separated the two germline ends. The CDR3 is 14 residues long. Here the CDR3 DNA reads TGTGCCAGCAGCCTATCGACAGGTCTGGGGGAGCAGTACTTC. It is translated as CASSLSTGLGEQYF.

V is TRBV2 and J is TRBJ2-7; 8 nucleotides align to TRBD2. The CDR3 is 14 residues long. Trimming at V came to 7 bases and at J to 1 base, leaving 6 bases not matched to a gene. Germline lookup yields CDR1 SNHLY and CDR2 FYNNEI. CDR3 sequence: CASKIAGRSYEQYF. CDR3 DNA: TGTGCCAGCAAGATAGCGGGAAGGTCCTACGAGCAGTACTTC.

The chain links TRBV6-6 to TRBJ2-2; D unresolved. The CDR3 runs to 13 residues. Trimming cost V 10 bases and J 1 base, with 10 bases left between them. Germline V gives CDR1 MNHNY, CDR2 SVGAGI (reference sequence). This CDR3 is CATRYGNTGELFF. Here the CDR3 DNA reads TGTGCCACCCGTTACGGGAACACCGGGGAGCTGTTTTTT.

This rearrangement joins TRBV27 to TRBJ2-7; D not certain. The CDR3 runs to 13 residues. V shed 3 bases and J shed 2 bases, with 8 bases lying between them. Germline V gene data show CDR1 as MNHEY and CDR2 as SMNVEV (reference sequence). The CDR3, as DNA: TGTGCCAGCAGTTTCAGCAGGACCTACGAGCAGTACTTC. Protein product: CASSFSRTYEQYF.

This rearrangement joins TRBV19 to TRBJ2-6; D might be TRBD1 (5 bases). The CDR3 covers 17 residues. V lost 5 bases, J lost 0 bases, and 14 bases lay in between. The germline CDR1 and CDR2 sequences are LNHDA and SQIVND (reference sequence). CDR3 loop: CASSSLQGISGANVLTF. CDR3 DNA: TGTGCCAGTAGTTCTCTGCAGGGAATCTCTGGGGCCAACGTCCTGACTTTC.

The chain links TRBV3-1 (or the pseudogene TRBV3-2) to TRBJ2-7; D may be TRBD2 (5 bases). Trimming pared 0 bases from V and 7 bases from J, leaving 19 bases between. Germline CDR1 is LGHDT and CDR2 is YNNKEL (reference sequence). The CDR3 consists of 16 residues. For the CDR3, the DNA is TGTGCCAGCAGCCAAGATCTACGTGGCCGGTCGGGGGAGCAGTACTTC. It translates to CASSQDLRGRSGEQYF.

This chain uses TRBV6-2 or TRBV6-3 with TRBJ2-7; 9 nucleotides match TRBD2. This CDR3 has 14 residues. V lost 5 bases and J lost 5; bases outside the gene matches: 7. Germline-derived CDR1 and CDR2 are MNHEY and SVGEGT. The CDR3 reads CASSPKREEHEQYF. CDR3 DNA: TGTGCCAGCAGTCCGAAGCGGGAGGAGCACGAGCAGTACTTC.

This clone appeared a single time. This CDR3 is CASRITRDSSYNEQFF. The CDR3 DNA follows: TGTGCCAGTAGGATTACTCGGGACTCCAGCTACAATGAGCAGTTCTTC. The chain joins TRBV19 to TRBJ2-1; the D gene is possibly TRBD2 (6 bases). Germline loops: CDR1 LNHDA, CDR2 SQIVND (reference sequence). V was pared by 6 bases and J by 3 bases, with 18 bases between. The CDR3 loop spans 16 amino acids.

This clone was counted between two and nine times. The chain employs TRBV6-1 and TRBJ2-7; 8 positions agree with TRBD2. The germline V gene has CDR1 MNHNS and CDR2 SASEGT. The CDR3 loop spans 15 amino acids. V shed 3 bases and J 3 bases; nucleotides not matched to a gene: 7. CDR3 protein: CASSEMVAGLYEQYF. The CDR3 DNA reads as TGTGCCAGCAGTGAGATGGTAGCGGGGCTCTACGAGCAGTACTTC.

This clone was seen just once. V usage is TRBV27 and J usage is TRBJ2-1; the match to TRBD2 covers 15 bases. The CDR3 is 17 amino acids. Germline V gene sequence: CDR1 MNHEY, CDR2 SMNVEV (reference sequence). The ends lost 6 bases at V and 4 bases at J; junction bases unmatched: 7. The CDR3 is CASRGGLAGGGYNEQFF. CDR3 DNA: TGTGCCAGCAGAGGGGGACTAGCGGGAGGAGGGTACAATGAGCAGTTCTTC.

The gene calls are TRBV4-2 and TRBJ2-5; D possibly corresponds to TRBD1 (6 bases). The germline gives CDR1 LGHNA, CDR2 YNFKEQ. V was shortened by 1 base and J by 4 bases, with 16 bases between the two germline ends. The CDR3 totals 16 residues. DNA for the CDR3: TGTGCCAGCAGCCAAGGGCAGGCGGCCAGGGGAGAGACCCAGTACTTC. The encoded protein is CASSQGQAARGETQYF.

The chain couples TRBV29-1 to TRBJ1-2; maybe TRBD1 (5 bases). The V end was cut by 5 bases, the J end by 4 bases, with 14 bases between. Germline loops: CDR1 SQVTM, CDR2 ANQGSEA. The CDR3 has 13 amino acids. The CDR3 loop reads CSVLGQAIYGYTF. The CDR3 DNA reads TGCAGCGTTCTGGGGCAGGCAATCTATGGCTACACCTTC. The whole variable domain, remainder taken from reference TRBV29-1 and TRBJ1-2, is SAVISQKPSRDICQRGTSLTIQCQVDSQVTMMFWYRQQPGQSLTLIATANQGSEATYESGFVIDKFPISRPNLTFSTLTVSNMSPEDSSIYLCSVLGQAIYGYTFGSGTRLTVV.

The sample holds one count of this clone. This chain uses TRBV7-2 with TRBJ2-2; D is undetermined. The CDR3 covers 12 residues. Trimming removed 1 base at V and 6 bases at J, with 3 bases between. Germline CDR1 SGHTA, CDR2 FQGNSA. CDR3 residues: CASSLGPGELFF. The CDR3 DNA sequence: TGTGCCAGCAGCTTAGGCCCCGGGGAGCTGTTTTTT.